Listed below are T cell receptor beta chains from one sample, sequenced in a study of blood T cell repertoires in COVID-19. Sequencing was performed with immunoSEQ multiplex PCR; in TCRdb, only in-frame clones are kept and a portion is missing. The sample carries more than 95,000 clones, roughly 91% recorded once. The sample consisted of peripheral blood. The source is a human donor in a cohort sampled during active COVID-19. Both conserved end residues are part of each CDR3. The order of the fields is D gene, J gene, clone size, V gene, CDR3 protein, CDR3 DNA. A D gene is named only where the DNA matches it firmly. Size is omitted from some rows. Given values are once, few, many or a class for expanded clones.

NA	TRBJ2-1	NA	TRBV18	CASSPSSVVLYNEQFF	TGTGCCAGCTCACCAAGCAGCGTGGTCCTCTACAATGAGCAGTTCTTC
TRBD1	TRBJ2-1	NA	TRBV4-1	CASSQSGQLEQFF	TGCGCCAGCAGCCAATCGGGACAGCTTGAGCAGTTCTTC
TRBD2	TRBJ2-3	NA	TRBV27	CASSPSSGRYTDTQYF	TGTGCCAGCAGTCCTTCTAGCGGGAGGTACACAGATACGCAGTATTTT
NA	TRBJ2-7	NA	TRBV7-9	CASSFGAYEQYF	TGTGCCAGCAGCTTCGGGGCCTACGAGCAGTACTTC
NA	TRBJ2-3	NA	TRBV20-1	CSARRGDTQYF	TGCAGTGCTCGGCGGGGAGATACGCAGTATTTT
NA	TRBJ2-3	once	TRBV6-5	CASSLNRGGTDTQYF	TGTGCCAGCAGTCTCAACAGGGGAGGAACAGATACGCAGTATTTT
TRBD1	TRBJ1-5	NA	TRBV9	CASGQGNFQPQHF	TGTGCCAGCGGACAGGGGAATTTTCAGCCCCAGCATTTT
NA	TRBJ2-6	NA	TRBV9	CASSVRPSGSGANVLTF	TGTGCCAGCAGCGTACGGCCGTCGGGGTCTGGGGCCAACGTCCTGACTTTC
TRBD2	TRBJ2-5	NA	TRBV4-1	CASSQDSQTLSGIEGETQYF	TGCGCCAGCAGCCAAGATAGCCAGACACTAAGCGGGATAGAAGGGGAGACCCAGTACTTC
TRBD2	TRBJ2-2	NA	TRBV4-2	CASSLLGGGGTGELFF	TGTGCCAGCAGCCTTCTCGGTGGGGGGGGAACCGGGGAGCTGTTTTTT
NA	TRBJ2-5	NA	TRBV7-2	CASSRGLLQETQYF	TGTGCCAGCAGCCGGGGACTCCTCCAAGAGACCCAGTACTTC
NA	TRBJ1-1	NA	TRBV5-6	CASSLVHQNTEAFF	TGTGCCAGCAGCTTAGTACATCAGAACACTGAAGCTTTCTTT
NA	TRBJ1-5	NA	TRBV4-1	CASSQDRGVVQPQHF	TGCGCCAGCAGCCAAGATCGGGGGGTGGTGCAGCCCCAGCATTTT
TRBD2	TRBJ2-3	NA	TRBV7-8	CASSLGSSGPTDTQYF	TGTGCCAGCAGCTTAGGGTCTAGCGGTCCCACAGATACGCAGTATTTT
NA	TRBJ2-3	NA	TRBV21-1	CASSTLRQGLTDTQYF	TGTGCCAGCAGCACGCTTAGACAGGGTCTCACAGATACGCAGTATTTT
TRBD2	TRBJ2-1	NA	TRBV2	CASRRGSGAGVSYNEQFF	TGTGCCAGCAGGAGAGGGTCGGGAGCGGGAGTATCCTACAATGAGCAGTTCTTC
TRBD2	TRBJ2-3	once	TRBV16	CASSQLGTSDQRGTDTQYF	TGTGCCAGCAGCCAATTAGGGACTAGCGACCAACGGGGGACAGATACGCAGTATTTT
NA	TRBJ2-2	NA	TRBV2	CASSEQTNTGELFF	TGTGCCAGCAGTGAACAGACGAACACCGGGGAGCTGTTTTTT
TRBD2	TRBJ2-3	NA	TRBV9	CASSVAQRGDTDTQYF	TGTGCCAGCAGCGTAGCCCAGCGGGGGGACACAGATACGCAGTATTTT
NA	TRBJ2-7	once	TRBV6-5	CASSYSQSGEEQYF	TGTGCCAGCAGTTACTCCCAATCTGGGGAGGAGCAGTACTTC
NA	TRBJ2-1	NA	TRBV7-6	CASSLAFSGNNEQFF	TGTGCCAGCAGCTTAGCCTTTTCGGGAAACAATGAGCAGTTCTTC
NA	TRBJ1-5	NA	TRBV7-9	CASSLADRGQPQHF	TGTGCCAGCAGCTTGGCAGACCGGGGTCAGCCCCAGCATTTT
NA	TRBJ2-1	NA	TRBV24-1	CATSDWRQFGTDEQFF	TGTGCCACCAGTGATTGGCGACAGTTCGGCACAGATGAGCAGTTCTTC
TRBD1	TRBJ1-1	NA	TRBV6-2/TRBV6-3	CASSSGQGYTEAFF	TGTGCCAGCAGTTCGGGACAGGGGTACACTGAAGCTTTCTTT
NA	TRBJ2-7	NA	TRBV4-3	CASSHGQGNEQYF	TGCGCCAGCAGCCATGGCCAGGGAAACGAGCAGTACTTC
NA	TRBJ1-5	NA	TRBV12-3/TRBV12-4	CASSFSGGPQHF	TGTGCCAGCAGTTTCTCCGGGGGGCCCCAGCATTTT
NA	TRBJ1-1	once	TRBV20-1	CSARDSEAFF	TGCAGTGCTAGGGACAGTGAAGCTTTCTTT
TRBD1	TRBJ1-1	NA	TRBV7-9	CASNRPQQGIDTEAFF	TGTGCCAGCAACCGACCCCAACAGGGGATCGACACTGAAGCTTTCTTT
NA	TRBJ2-1	NA	TRBV5-1	CASSTETGNEQFF	TGCGCCAGCAGCACGGAAACAGGGAATGAGCAGTTCTTC
TRBD2	TRBJ2-7	NA	TRBV7-9	CASRTSGGYEQYF	TGTGCCTCCCGGACTAGCGGGGGTTACGAGCAGTACTTC
TRBD2	TRBJ2-7	NA	TRBV27	CASSPGLASYEQYF	TGTGCCAGCAGCCCGGGACTAGCTTCCTACGAGCAGTACTTC
TRBD2	TRBJ2-1	NA	TRBV28	CASSPRTSGSPEQFF	TGTGCCAGCAGCCCCCGGACTAGCGGGAGTCCTGAGCAGTTCTTC
NA	TRBJ1-1	NA	TRBV5-5	CASSLGAGNTEAFF	TGTGCCAGCAGCTTGGGGGCCGGTAACACTGAAGCTTTCTTT
NA	TRBJ1-4	NA	TRBV7-9	CASSPGVNEKLFF	TGTGCCAGCAGCCCGGGGGTTAATGAAAAACTGTTTTTT
NA	TRBJ2-2	NA	TRBV3-1/TRBV3-2	CASSPGVYAGELFF	TGTGCCAGCAGCCCAGGGGTGTATGCCGGGGAGCTGTTTTTT
TRBD2	TRBJ2-1	once	TRBV4-1	CASSERGGGYNEQFF	TGCGCCAGCAGCGAGCGGGGGGGCGGTTACAATGAGCAGTTCTTC
NA	TRBJ1-1	NA	TRBV30	CAWSAGRAMNTEAFF	TGTGCCTGGAGTGCAGGCAGGGCGATGAACACTGAAGCTTTCTTT
TRBD2	TRBJ2-1	NA	TRBV5-1	CASSLGRFSGRKIDEQFF	TGCGCCAGCAGCCTTGGAAGGTTTAGCGGGAGGAAGATCGATGAGCAGTTCTTC
TRBD2	TRBJ2-3	NA	TRBV7-2	CASSLAAGVRDTQYF	TGTGCCAGCAGCTTAGCCGCGGGAGTACGAGATACGCAGTATTTT
TRBD2	TRBJ2-1	NA	TRBV28	CASSLLLAGDRNEQFF	TGTGCCAGCAGTTTATTACTAGCGGGAGATCGTAATGAGCAGTTCTTC
TRBD1	TRBJ1-2	NA	TRBV29-1	CSIWTGNYGYTF	TGCAGCATTTGGACAGGAAACTATGGCTACACCTTC
NA	TRBJ1-3	NA	TRBV29-1	CSVETGSGNTIYF	TGCAGCGTTGAAACGGGTTCTGGAAACACCATATATTTT
NA	TRBJ1-3	NA	TRBV4-1	CASSQDIQVGNTIYF	TGCGCCAGCAGCCAAGATATTCAGGTTGGAAACACCATATATTTT
NA	TRBJ1-2	NA	TRBV28	CASNREGGYGYTF	TGTGCCAGCAACAGGGAGGGGGGCTATGGCTACACCTTC
NA	TRBJ2-2	NA	TRBV7-6	CASSMYRVTGELFF	TGTGCCAGCAGCATGTACAGGGTCACCGGGGAGCTGTTTTTT
NA	TRBJ2-5	NA	TRBV13	CASSPRLGAETQYF	TGTGCCAGCAGCCCCCGCCTAGGGGCGGAGACCCAGTACTTC
TRBD2	TRBJ2-1	NA	TRBV14	CASSHRLAGVYNEQFF	TGTGCCAGCAGCCACAGACTAGCTGGAGTTTACAATGAGCAGTTCTTC
NA	TRBJ2-5	NA	TRBV7-2	CASSLGARGETQYF	TGTGCCAGCAGCTTAGGGGCTAGAGGGGAGACCCAGTACTTC
TRBD1	TRBJ2-3	once	TRBV3-1/TRBV3-2	CASSRGQGAIYTDTQYF	TGTGCCAGCAGCCGTGGACAGGGGGCTATTTACACAGATACGCAGTATTTT
TRBD1	TRBJ2-7	NA	TRBV7-9	CASSPRTGKYEQYF	TGTGCCAGCAGCCCGCGGACAGGGAAGTACGAGCAGTACTTC
NA	TRBJ2-7	NA	TRBV6-5	CASELNSYEQYF	TGTGCCAGCGAGTTAAACTCCTACGAGCAGTACTTC
TRBD1	TRBJ2-7	NA	TRBV27	CASSPSRDSTYEQYF	TGTGCCAGCAGTCCCAGCCGGGACAGTACCTACGAGCAGTACTTC
NA	TRBJ2-6	once	TRBV18	CASSPTTGRPGANVLTF	TGTGCCAGCTCACCAACTACAGGGAGACCTGGGGCCAACGTCCTGACTTTC
TRBD1	TRBJ1-1	once	TRBV30	CAWSGRGGNTEAFF	TGTGCCTGGAGTGGAAGAGGGGGCAACACTGAAGCTTTCTTT